There are a few counts of the clone carrying this T cell receptor beta chain. The antigen is undetermined. The TCR beta library used iRepertoire HTBI primers with Arm-PCR amplification of CDR3. TCRdb re-called the multiplex PCR reads with MiXCR, one entry per CDR3 protein. Of about 420,000 distinct CDR3 sequences listed, about 15% are singletons. This specimen comes from a study of regulatory T cells in long-lasting Graves disease. Study information: Graves' patients diagnosed newly had used antithyroid drugs under 3 months.

Documented time point: newly diagnosed GD, antithyroid drugs for less than 3 months. PBMCs were the source of the RNA used for TCR sequencing. The CDR3 consists of 13 residues. The junction had 4 bases not matched to a gene; V was cut back by 5 bases and J by 3 bases. The V gene's germline CDR1 is SQVTM and CDR2 ANQGSEA. Overall study results and limits: Persistent cases favored TRBV28, TRBJ1-2 and TRBJ2-5. Accuracy could have been hurt by small sample size.

The sample was also reused in another study, on T cells in Graves' hyperthyroidism and ophthalmopathy.

The receptor was isolated from a young woman with Graves disease. This chain connects TRBV29-1 to TRBJ2-1, with 7 bases aligning to TRBD1. The input for sequencing was peripheral blood mononuclear cells (PBMCs), taken at new diagnosis, from a patient treated with antithyroid drugs. The DNA of the CDR3 is TGCAGCGTTCGGCACAGGGGCTACAATGAGCAGTTCTTC. This codes for CSVRHRGYNEQFF.